The next 13 T cell receptor beta chains were all read from a single sample in a study of CD8 T cells in Susac syndrome. With random hexamers, reverse transcription was performed on about 0.45 to 1 ug of RNA. TCRdb processed the immunoSEQ multiplex PCR reads anew with MiXCR; each CDR3 protein has one entry. The sample holds tens of thousands of distinct CDR3 sequences, 93% seen once. Sequenced input: CD4+ T cells from PBMCs. The source is a human donor with Susac syndrome.

The CDR3 loop is CASSFLSSGNTIYF. The DNA for the CDR3 is TGTGCCAGCAGCTTCCTGAGCTCTGGAAACACCATATATTTT. V is TRBV7-9 and J is TRBJ1-3; D unresolved. Germline V gene lookup returns CDR1 SEHNR and CDR2 FQNEAQ (reference sequence). V was cut by 3 bases and J by 0 bases, with 6 bases left in between. The CDR3 consists of 14 residues.

V is TRBV3-1 and J is TRBJ1-4; D is possibly TRBD1 (5 bases). This CDR3 has 16 residues. CDR1 is LGHDT and CDR2 is YNNKEL in the germline V gene (reference sequence). The V end lost 4 bases, the J end lost 2 bases, and 14 bases lay between the germline ends. The CDR3 region has the DNA TGTGCCAGCAGCCTCAGGGAGGGGAACACTAATGAAAAACTGTTTTTT. Its protein is CASSLREGNTNEKLFF.

The CDR3 sequence is CASSGTGGYQPQHF. CDR3 coding DNA: TGTGCCAGTAGTGGGACAGGGGGCTATCAGCCCCAGCATTTT. The gene calls are TRBV19 and TRBJ1-5, with 12 bases lining up with TRBD1. CDR1 and CDR2 from the germline V gene are LNHDA and SQIVND (reference sequence). V lost 5 bases and J lost 5; bases outside the gene matches: 1. The CDR3 is made up of 14 amino acids.

In its sample, this clonotype was seen a few times. The J gene is TRBJ2-7, the V gene TRBV3-1; D is unresolved. This CDR3 region has 14 residues. CDR1 and CDR2 (germline): LGHDT, YNNKEL (reference sequence). The V end lost 5 bases, the J end lost 3 bases, and 14 bases lay between the germline ends. CDR3 nucleotide sequence: TGTGCCAGCAGCGCCACCGGGCCCTACTACGAGCAGTACTTC. This sequence encodes CASSATGPYYEQYF.

The chain is built from TRBV7-3 and TRBJ1-2; 8 bases fit TRBD1. In germline, CDR1 is SGHTA, CDR2 FQGTGA. The length of the CDR3 is 16 residues. J lost 4 bases, V lost 5 bases, and 12 bases had no gene match. As DNA, the CDR3 is TGTGCCAGCAGCCCCGGGTCAGGGGGCGCAGCCTATGGCTACACCTTC. This encodes CASSPGSGGAAYGYTF.

The J gene is TRBJ2-5, the V gene TRBV28; D is undetermined. The CDR3 spans 14 residues. V was clipped by 2 bases and J by 2 bases, with 9 bases between them. Germline CDR1 and CDR2: MDHEN and SYDVKM. The CDR3 protein is CASSLSRSQETQYF. CDR3 nucleotide sequence: TGTGCCAGCAGTTTAAGCCGGAGTCAAGAGACCCAGTACTTC.

This clonotype is a singleton in its sample. The junction and the germline gene differ at one end; a read error may be behind it. The chain combines TRBV6-5 with TRBJ1-4; no clear D. The CDR3 spans 13 residues. Germline values: CDR1 MNHEY, CDR2 SVGAGI. CDR3 in amino acids: CATSPGWGEKLFF. CDR3 sequence (DNA): TGTGCCACCAGTCCGGGTTGGGGTGAAAAACTGTTTTTT.

In this sample, this clonotype turned up once. The CDR3 sequence is CASNPGQVHETQYF. In nucleotides, the CDR3 is TGTGCCAGCAACCCGGGACAGGTACACGAGACCCAGTACTTC. The chain is built from TRBV6-2 or TRBV6-3 and TRBJ2-5, with TRBD1 matching over 8 bases. Germline CDR1 and CDR2: MNHEY and SVGEGT. J gave up 5 bases and V 7 bases, and 9 bases lay outside the gene matches. This CDR3 comprises 14 residues.

The genes are TRBV2 and TRBJ1-2; unclear D gene. CDR1 and CDR2 from the germline V gene are SNHLY and FYNNEI. The CDR3 spans 12 residues. Trimming removed 6 bases from V and 8 bases from J, with 13 bases in between. In DNA form, the CDR3 reads TGTGCCAGCAGACTCCACAACGAAGGCTACACCTTC. Translating gives CASRLHNEGYTF.

The chain links TRBV18 to TRBJ2-5; the match to TRBD1 covers 8 bases. CDR1 is KGHSH, CDR2 LQKENI, per germline. After removal of 4 bases from V and 5 bases from J, the junction contained 18 bases not matched to a gene. This CDR3 region has 18 residues. The CDR3 is CASSLLPWTGYGRETQYF. In nucleotides, the CDR3 is TGTGCCAGCTCACTCCTACCCTGGACAGGGTACGGGCGGGAGACCCAGTACTTC.

The V gene is TRBV7-8, the J gene TRBJ2-2; maybe TRBD1 (6 bases). Germline V gene lookup returns CDR1 SGHVS and CDR2 FQNEAQ. V lost 5 bases, J lost 7 bases, and 14 bases lay in between. This CDR3 region has 14 residues. CDR3 loop: CASSRTGLGGELFF. The CDR3 DNA reads as TGTGCCAGCAGCCGAACAGGGCTCGGCGGGGAGCTGTTTTTT. Supplemented by reference TRBV7-8 and TRBJ2-2, the full variable domain reads GAGVSQSPRYKVAKRGQDVALRCDPISGHVSLFWYQQALGQGPEFLTYFQNEAQLDKSGLPSDRFFAERPEGSVSTLKIQRTQQEDSAVYLCASSRTGLGGELFFGEGSRLTVL.

The chain recombines TRBV11-2 with TRBJ1-1; D remains unclear. CDR1 SGHAT and CDR2 FQNNGV come from the germline V gene. Trimming stripped 0 bases from V and 2 bases from J, with 10 bases between. The CDR3 contains 15 residues. The CDR3 DNA is TGTGCCAGCAGCTTAGATCTGGCAGTAAACACTGAAGCTTTCTTT. Residues: CASSLDLAVNTEAFF.

This chain joins TRBV30 and TRBJ2-7; D might be TRBD1 (6 bases). Germline values: CDR1 GTSNPN, CDR2 SVGIG (reference sequence). V gave up 3 bases and J gave up 6 bases, with 21 bases separating them. The CDR3 has 15 amino acids. CDR3 DNA: TGTGCCTGGAGCGGGTGGGGGCGTTCGCTTGGCGAGCAGTACTTC. As protein: CAWSGWGRSLGEQYF.